A selection of T cell receptor beta chains follows, all from one sample in a study of Ad26.COV2.S vaccination and SARS-CoV-2 variants. This table comes from immunoSEQ multiplex PCR, and its TCRdb copy is limited to in-frame clones, with some not included. The repertoire includes 450,000 to 550,000 clones, roughly nine tenths of them detected once, and under 2% sits in the top ten. The sample here was peripheral blood, taken in a trial of Ad26.COV2.S vaccine versus placebo. Receptors originate from a person between 18 and 60 years old who received the Ad26.COV2.S COVID-19 vaccine or a placebo. Each CDR3 is given with its conserved first and last residue. The D gene is left open where the match is weak. Some rows mark clone size as missing; the rest say once, few, many or name a class of expanded clone.

J,D,size,length,V,CDR3,DNA
TRBJ1-1,-,-,16,TRBV4-1,CASSQERGRGNTEAFF,TGCGCCAGCAGCCAAGAAAGGGGTAGGGGGAACACTGAAGCTTTCTTT
TRBJ2-7,-,-,13,TRBV7-2,CASSLLGLYEQYF,TGTGCCAGCAGCTTGCTCGGCCTCTACGAGCAGTACTTC
TRBJ2-5,-,-,14,TRBV9,CASSVSLEGETQYF,TGTGCCAGCAGCGTCTCTTTGGAGGGTGAGACCCAGTACTTC
TRBJ1-2,TRBD1,-,14,TRBV14,CASSQDGTGLGYTF,TGTGCCAGCAGCCAAGATGGGACAGGGCTTGGCTACACCTTC
TRBJ2-5,TRBD1,once,17,TRBV18,CASSPLSGQGYQETQYF,TGTGCCAGCTCACCATTGTCGGGACAGGGGTACCAAGAGACCCAGTACTTC
TRBJ1-5,TRBD1,once,17,TRBV5-5,CASSFQGQGAAHQPQHF,TGTGCCAGCAGCTTCCAGGGACAGGGAGCGGCGCATCAGCCCCAGCATTTT
TRBJ2-7,-,-,13,TRBV28,CASSFGERVEQYF,TGTGCCAGCAGTTTCGGGGAGAGGGTTGAGCAGTACTTC
TRBJ1-1,-,-,15,TRBV18,CASSPRGSMNTEAFF,TGTGCCAGCTCACCACGGGGATCCATGAACACTGAAGCTTTCTTT
TRBJ1-2,-,-,13,TRBV28,CASSPYRNYGYTF,TGTGCCAGCAGTCCGTACAGGAACTATGGCTACACCTTC
TRBJ2-2,-,-,12,TRBV4-1,CASSRATGELFF,TGCGCCAGCAGCCGGGCGACCGGGGAGCTGTTTTTT
TRBJ2-4,TRBD2,-,20,TRBV6-1,CASSGGVGGEAGAAKNIQYF,TGTGCCAGCAGTGGAGGAGTGGGAGGCGAAGCGGGAGCGGCCAAAAACATTCAGTACTTC
TRBJ1-1,-,few,14,TRBV6-5,CASSYGVGITEAFF,TGTGCCAGCAGTTACGGTGTAGGGATAACTGAAGCTTTCTTT
TRBJ2-5,TRBD2,-,18,TRBV5-4,CASSLPLTSGVRQETQYF,TGTGCCAGCAGCTTGCCCCTGACTAGCGGGGTCCGCCAAGAGACCCAGTACTTC
TRBJ2-5,TRBD1,-,14,TRBV15,CATSRQGAKETQYF,TGTGCCACCAGCAGACAGGGGGCTAAAGAGACCCAGTACTTC
TRBJ2-5,-,-,15,TRBV4-1,CASSQPGQLQETQYF,TGCGCCAGCAGCCAGCCAGGACAGTTACAAGAGACCCAGTACTTC
TRBJ1-2,TRBD1,-,18,TRBV7-2,CASSGPGTDKGSGYGYTF,TGTGCCAGCAGCGGACCCGGGACAGATAAAGGGTCGGGCTATGGCTACACCTTC
TRBJ2-2,-,-,12,TRBV28,CASSFQGSSLFF,TGTGCCAGCAGTTTTCAGGGGTCCTCGCTGTTTTTT
TRBJ2-7,-,-,14,TRBV6-5,CASSYSPGGDEQYF,TGTGCCAGCAGTTACTCTCCAGGAGGGGACGAGCAGTACTTC
TRBJ2-3,-,-,13,TRBV5-1,CASLRSWGDTQYF,TGCGCCAGCCTACGGAGCTGGGGGGATACGCAGTATTTT
TRBJ1-1,TRBD1,once,14,TRBV6-6,CASSTRGGDTEAFF,TGTGCCAGCAGCACCAGGGGGGGGGACACTGAAGCTTTCTTT
TRBJ2-7,-,once,17,TRBV13,CASSPSVSATGHYEQYF,TGTGCCAGCAGCCCGAGTGTTTCTGCGACAGGACACTACGAGCAGTACTTC
TRBJ2-1,-,-,14,TRBV27,CASSSGRPYNEQFF,TGTGCCAGCAGTTCGGGACGGCCCTACAATGAGCAGTTCTTC
TRBJ2-1,TRBD2,-,15,TRBV18,CASSPLSGDYNEQFF,TGTGCCAGCTCACCTTTGAGCGGGGATTACAATGAGCAGTTCTTC
TRBJ2-7,-,-,13,TRBV5-1,CASSAGTRNEQYF,TGCGCCAGCAGCGCCGGGACACGCAACGAGCAGTACTTC
TRBJ2-3,-,once,16,TRBV27,CASSPRDRSSTDTQYF,TGTGCCAGCAGTCCGCGGGACCGCTCTAGCACAGATACGCAGTATTTT
TRBJ2-1,-,-,13,TRBV2,CASKPRSYNEQFF,TGTGCCAGCAAACCTCGCTCCTACAATGAGCAGTTCTTC
TRBJ2-5,-,-,13,TRBV29-1,CSVEVVRQDTQYF,TGCAGCGTTGAAGTGGTCAGACAAGATACCCAGTACTTC
TRBJ1-5,-,-,15,TRBV6-5,CAVDSYTNSNQPQHF,TGTGCCGTCGACAGCTACACCAATAGCAATCAGCCCCAGCATTTT
TRBJ2-2,-,-,14,TRBV7-6,CASSLAAGDGELFF,TGTGCCAGCAGCTTAGCGGCAGGGGACGGGGAGCTGTTTTTT
TRBJ2-7,-,-,14,TRBV5-1,CASKIGRDSGEQYF,TGCGCCAGCAAGATTGGTCGGGATTCGGGCGAGCAGTACTTC
TRBJ2-1,-,-,12,TRBV7-3,CASSRAPGEQFF,TGTGCCAGCAGCCGTGCTCCGGGTGAGCAGTTCTTC
TRBJ2-1,-,-,16,TRBV5-4,CASSRQGARRDNEQFF,TGTGCCAGCAGCCGCCAAGGAGCAAGGCGGGACAATGAGCAGTTCTTC